A selection of T cell receptor beta chains follows, all from one sample in a study of T cells in Graves' hyperthyroidism and ophthalmopathy. Using its own MiXCR run on the multiplex PCR reads, TCRdb lists one record per CDR3 protein. The sample gives around 400,000 distinct CDR3 sequences, approximately 13% of which show up once; about 9.1% is in the top ten. The sample was blood. The receptors were sampled from a woman under 30 with Graves' hyperthyroidism. The CDR3 runs from the conserved cysteine through the conserved F or W. Each record gives: D gene, clone size, V gene, J gene, CDR3 protein, CDR3 DNA. D genes are given only for firm matches. Part of the rows lack a size; the others show once, few, many or a class for expanded clones.

d_gene: .
abundance: many
v_gene: TRBV20-1
j_gene: TRBJ2-1
CDR3aa: CSARDLGSPRGEQFF
CDR3nt: TGCAGTGCTAGAGATCTCGGATCTCCACGGGGTGAGCAGTTCTTC

d_gene: TRBD1
abundance: many
v_gene: TRBV2
j_gene: TRBJ1-2
CDR3aa: CASIGTGGSQLGYTF
CDR3nt: TGTGCCAGCATTGGGACAGGGGGGTCGCAACTAGGCTACACCTTC

d_gene: .
abundance: .
v_gene: TRBV18
j_gene: TRBJ1-2
CDR3aa: CASSPLVRDSNYGYTF
CDR3nt: TGTGCCAGCTCACCCTTGGTCCGCGACTCTAACTATGGCTACACCTTC

d_gene: TRBD1
abundance: many
v_gene: TRBV5-1
j_gene: TRBJ1-2
CDR3aa: CASSRTGTNYGYTF
CDR3nt: TGCGCCAGCTCGCGGACAGGGACTAACTATGGCTACACCTTC

d_gene: .
abundance: few
v_gene: TRBV9
j_gene: TRBJ1-1
CDR3aa: CASSAVEYSEAFF
CDR3nt: TGTGCCAGCAGCGCAGTCGAGTACTCTGAAGCTTTCTTT

d_gene: .
abundance: few
v_gene: TRBV7-9
j_gene: TRBJ1-2
CDR3aa: CASSLAQTRTIYTF
CDR3nt: TGTGCCAGCAGCTTAGCGCAGACAAGAACAATCTACACCTTC

d_gene: .
abundance: .
v_gene: TRBV12-3/TRBV12-4
j_gene: TRBJ1-2
CDR3aa: CAAKRVGAGGYTF
CDR3nt: TGTGCCGCAAAACGGGTGGGGGCGGGTGGCTACACCTTC

d_gene: .
abundance: many
v_gene: TRBV2
j_gene: TRBJ1-4
CDR3aa: CASKATGGEKLFF
CDR3nt: TGTGCCAGCAAGGCAACCGGCGGTGAAAAACTGTTTTTT

d_gene: .
abundance: many
v_gene: TRBV3-1
j_gene: TRBJ2-5
CDR3aa: CASSQFSGTEETQYF
CDR3nt: TGTGCCAGCAGCCAGTTCTCCGGTACAGAAGAGACCCAGTACTTC

d_gene: .
abundance: many
v_gene: TRBV7-3
j_gene: TRBJ2-2
CDR3aa: CASSPLPGELFF
CDR3nt: TGTGCCAGCAGCCCCCTTCCCGGGGAGCTGTTTTTT

d_gene: .
abundance: many
v_gene: TRBV20-1
j_gene: TRBJ2-1
CDR3aa: CSVWREKNNEQFF
CDR3nt: TGCAGTGTTTGGAGGGAAAAAAACAATGAGCAGTTCTTC

d_gene: TRBD1
abundance: few
v_gene: TRBV5-1
j_gene: TRBJ1-3
CDR3aa: CASSRLTGTGNTIYF
CDR3nt: TGCGCCAGCAGCCGATTGACAGGGACTGGAAACACCATATATTTT

d_gene: .
abundance: few
v_gene: TRBV25-1
j_gene: TRBJ2-1
CDR3aa: CASSAIWTIYNEQFF
CDR3nt: TGTGCCAGCAGCGCTATTTGGACTATCTACAATGAGCAGTTCTTC

d_gene: TRBD1
abundance: once
v_gene: TRBV4-1
j_gene: TRBJ2-5
CDR3aa: CASSQDLVRKMGTGGRETQYF
CDR3nt: TGCGCCAGCAGCCAAGATCTTGTGCGGAAAATGGGGACAGGGGGTAGGGAGACCCAGTACTTC

d_gene: TRBD1
abundance: many
v_gene: TRBV29-1
j_gene: TRBJ2-5
CDR3aa: CSVGLQGWETQYF
CDR3nt: TGCAGCGTTGGATTACAGGGGTGGGAGACCCAGTACTTC

d_gene: .
abundance: many
v_gene: TRBV7-2
j_gene: TRBJ2-1
CDR3aa: CASSGGTWRTIEQFF
CDR3nt: TGTGCCAGCAGCGGAGGGACATGGAGGACAATCGAGCAGTTCTTC

d_gene: TRBD1
abundance: many
v_gene: TRBV3-1
j_gene: TRBJ2-5
CDR3aa: CASSQDQGVGETQYF
CDR3nt: TGTGCCAGCAGCCAAGATCAGGGGGTAGGAGAGACCCAGTACTTC

d_gene: .
abundance: many
v_gene: TRBV7-9
j_gene: TRBJ1-6
CDR3aa: CASSPDRGWNSPLHF
CDR3nt: TGTGCCAGCAGCCCGGACCGGGGGTGGAATTCACCCCTCCACTTT

d_gene: TRBD1
abundance: many
v_gene: TRBV2
j_gene: TRBJ1-2
CDR3aa: CASSRDRAFYGYTF
CDR3nt: TGTGCCAGCAGCAGAGACAGGGCTTTCTATGGCTACACCTTC

d_gene: TRBD2
abundance: many
v_gene: TRBV29-1
j_gene: TRBJ2-3
CDR3aa: CSVEGREGTDTQYF
CDR3nt: TGCAGCGTTGAAGGTCGGGAGGGCACAGATACGCAGTATTTT

d_gene: TRBD2
abundance: many
v_gene: TRBV7-9
j_gene: TRBJ2-1
CDR3aa: CASRQAGTSGVSSYNEQFF
CDR3nt: TGTGCCAGCAGACAAGCCGGGACTAGCGGGGTCAGCTCCTACAATGAGCAGTTCTTC

d_gene: .
abundance: many
v_gene: TRBV5-1
j_gene: TRBJ1-3
CDR3aa: CASSLGFSGNTIYF
CDR3nt: TGCGCCAGCAGCTTGGGATTCTCTGGAAACACCATATATTTT